The present T cell receptor (beta chain) was sequenced within a study of shared clonotypes between healthy human individuals. As to this clone: No antigen is known for it.

CD45RO-negative cells were positively selected for CCR7, leaving out terminally differentiated effector memory CD45RA+ cells. General study findings and limits: Investigators collected only blood, and repertoires in tissues likely differ. The study found roughly 5% of naive CD4 clonotypes shared across a handful of donors. Read depth was anticipated to influence clonotype sharing among donors.

Libraries were prepared by immunoSEQ multiplex PCR; TCRdb keeps only in-frame clonotypes and omits some of them. This table holds about 2.1 million clones, 90% to 95% found once. Per germline, CDR1 SGHVS and CDR2 FNYEAQ. V shed 4 bases, J shed 2 bases, and the junction held 4 bases outside the gene matches. This CDR3 spans 15 amino acids. Sequencing was done on a sample of naive CD8+ T cells from PBMCs. The source is a man between 18 and 29 years old in good health. Some clones in this sample may be carry-over from other donors' samples. The chain uses TRBV7-6 and TRBJ2-7; 11 nucleotides agree with TRBD2. The CDR3 spells CASSSTSGKTYEQYF. The CDR3 DNA reads TGTGCCAGCAGCTCGACTAGCGGGAAAACCTACGAGCAGTACTTC.